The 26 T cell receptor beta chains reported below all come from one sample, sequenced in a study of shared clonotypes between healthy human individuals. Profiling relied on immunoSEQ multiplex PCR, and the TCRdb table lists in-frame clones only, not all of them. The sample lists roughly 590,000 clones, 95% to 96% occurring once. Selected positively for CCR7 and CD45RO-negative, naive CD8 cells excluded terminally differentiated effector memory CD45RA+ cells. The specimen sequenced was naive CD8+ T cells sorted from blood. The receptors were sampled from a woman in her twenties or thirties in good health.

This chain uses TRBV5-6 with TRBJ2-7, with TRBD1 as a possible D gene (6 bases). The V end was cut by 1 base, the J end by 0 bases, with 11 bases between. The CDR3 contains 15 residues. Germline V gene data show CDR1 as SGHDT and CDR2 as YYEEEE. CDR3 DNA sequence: TGTGCCAGCAGCTTGCCCTGGGACACCTCCTACGAGCAGTACTTC. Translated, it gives CASSLPWDTSYEQYF. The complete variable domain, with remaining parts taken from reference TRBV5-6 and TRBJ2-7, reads DAGVTQSPTHLIKTRGQQVTLRCSPKSGHDTVSWYQQALGQGPQFIFQYYEEEERQRGNFPDRFSGHQFPNYSSELNVNALLLGDSALYLCASSLPWDTSYEQYFGPGTRLTVT.

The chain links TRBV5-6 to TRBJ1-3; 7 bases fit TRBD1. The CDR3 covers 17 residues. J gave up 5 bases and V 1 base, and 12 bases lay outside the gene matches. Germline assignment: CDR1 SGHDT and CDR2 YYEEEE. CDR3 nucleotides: TGTGCCAGCAGCTTGTGGCGCAACCGGGACAGAAGAAACACCATATATTTT. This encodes CASSLWRNRDRRNTIYF. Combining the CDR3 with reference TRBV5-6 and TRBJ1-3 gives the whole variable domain DAGVTQSPTHLIKTRGQQVTLRCSPKSGHDTVSWYQQALGQGPQFIFQYYEEEERQRGNFPDRFSGHQFPNYSSELNVNALLLGDSALYLCASSLWRNRDRRNTIYFGEGSWLTVV.

The CDR3 DNA sequence: TGTGCCAGCAGTCCAGGGCCCAACCAGCAGTTCTTC. It is translated as CASSPGPNQQFF. J is TRBJ2-1 and V is TRBV27; D possibly corresponds to TRBD1 (5 bases). Trimming pared 5 bases from V and 11 bases from J, leaving 13 bases between. Germline V gene sequence: CDR1 MNHEY, CDR2 SMNVEV (reference sequence). CDR3 length: 12 amino acids.

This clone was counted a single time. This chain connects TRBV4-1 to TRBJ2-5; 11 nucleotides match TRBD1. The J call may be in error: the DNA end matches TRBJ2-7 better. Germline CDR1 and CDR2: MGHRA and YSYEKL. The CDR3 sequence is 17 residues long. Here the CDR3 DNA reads TGCGCCAGCAGCCAAGGGGCCGCGGGACAGGGGGCCTACGAGCAGTACTTC. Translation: CASSQGAAGQGAYEQYF.

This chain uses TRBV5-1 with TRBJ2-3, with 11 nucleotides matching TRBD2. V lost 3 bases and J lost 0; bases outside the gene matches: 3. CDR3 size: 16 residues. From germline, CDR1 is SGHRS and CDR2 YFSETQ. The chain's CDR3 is CASSSRLAGSTDTQYF. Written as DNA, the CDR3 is TGCGCCAGCAGCTCACGACTAGCGGGAAGCACAGATACGCAGTATTTT.

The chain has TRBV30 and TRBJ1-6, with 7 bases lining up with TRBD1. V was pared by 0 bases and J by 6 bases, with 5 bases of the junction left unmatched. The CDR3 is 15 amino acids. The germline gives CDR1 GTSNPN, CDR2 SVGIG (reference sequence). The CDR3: CAWSVNPGGNSPLHF. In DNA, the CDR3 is TGTGCCTGGAGTGTAAATCCAGGGGGTAATTCACCCCTCCACTTT.

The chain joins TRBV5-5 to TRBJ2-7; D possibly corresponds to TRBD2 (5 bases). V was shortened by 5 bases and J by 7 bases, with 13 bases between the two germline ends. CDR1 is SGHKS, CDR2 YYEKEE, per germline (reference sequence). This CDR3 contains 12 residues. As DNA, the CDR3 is TGTGCCAGCAGTCACCGTAGGGAGGAGCAGTACTTC. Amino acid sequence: CASSHRREEQYF. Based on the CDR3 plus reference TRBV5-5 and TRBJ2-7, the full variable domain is DAGVTQSPTHLIKTRGQQVTLRCSPISGHKSVSWYQQVLGQGPQFIFQYYEKEERGRGNFPDRFSARQFPNYSSELNVNALLLGDSALYLCASSHRREEQYFGPGTRLTVT.

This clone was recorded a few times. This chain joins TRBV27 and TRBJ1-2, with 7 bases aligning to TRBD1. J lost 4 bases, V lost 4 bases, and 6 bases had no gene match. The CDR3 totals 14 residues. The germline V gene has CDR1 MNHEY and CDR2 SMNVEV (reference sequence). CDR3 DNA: TGTGCCAGCAGTTCCAGCCCAGGGGGCTATGGCTACACCTTC. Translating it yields CASSSSPGGYGYTF.

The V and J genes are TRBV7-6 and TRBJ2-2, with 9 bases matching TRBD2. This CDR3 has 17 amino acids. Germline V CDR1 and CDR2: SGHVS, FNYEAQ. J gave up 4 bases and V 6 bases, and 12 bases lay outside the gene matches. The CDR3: CASSQSSGSQVTGELFF. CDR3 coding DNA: TGTGCCAGCAGTCAGAGTAGCGGGAGCCAGGTCACCGGGGAGCTGTTTTTT.

The CDR3 DNA sequence: TGTGCCAGCAGCCCCGCCCTTGGTAGCGGGAGAAATGAGCAGTTCTTC. Translating it yields CASSPALGSGRNEQFF. The J gene is TRBJ2-1, the V gene TRBV7-9, with 9 bases matching TRBD2. V shed 5 bases and J 7 bases; nucleotides not matched to a gene: 12. The CDR3 contains 16 residues. The germline gives CDR1 SEHNR, CDR2 FQNEAQ (reference sequence).

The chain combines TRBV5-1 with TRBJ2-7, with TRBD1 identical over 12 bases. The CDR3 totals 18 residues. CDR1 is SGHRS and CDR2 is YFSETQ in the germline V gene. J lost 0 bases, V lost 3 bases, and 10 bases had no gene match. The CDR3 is CASSSGQGAVSSSYEQYF. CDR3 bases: TGCGCCAGCAGCTCGGGACAGGGGGCGGTATCCAGCTCCTACGAGCAGTACTTC.

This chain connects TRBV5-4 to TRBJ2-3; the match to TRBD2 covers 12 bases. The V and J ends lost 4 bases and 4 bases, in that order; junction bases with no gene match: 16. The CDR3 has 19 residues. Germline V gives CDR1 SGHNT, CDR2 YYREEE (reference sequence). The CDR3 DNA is TGTGCCAGCAGCCCTCTCCGGATGACTAGCGGGAGACTCCCAGATACGCAGTATTTT. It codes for CASSPLRMTSGRLPDTQYF. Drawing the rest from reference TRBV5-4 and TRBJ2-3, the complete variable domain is ETGVTQSPTHLIKTRGQQVTLRCSSQSGHNTVSWYQQALGQGPQFIFQYYREEENGRGNFPPRFSGLQFPNYSSELNVNALELDDSALYLCASSPLRMTSGRLPDTQYFGPGTRLTVL.

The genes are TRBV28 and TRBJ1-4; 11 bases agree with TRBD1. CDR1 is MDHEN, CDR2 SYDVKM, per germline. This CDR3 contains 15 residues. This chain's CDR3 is CVTSAYGTGGEKLFF. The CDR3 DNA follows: TGTGTCACCAGCGCGTACGGGACAGGGGGTGAAAAACTGTTTTTT.

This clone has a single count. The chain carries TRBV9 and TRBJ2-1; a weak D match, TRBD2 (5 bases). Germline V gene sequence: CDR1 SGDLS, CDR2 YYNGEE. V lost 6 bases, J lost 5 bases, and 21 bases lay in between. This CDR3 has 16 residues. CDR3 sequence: CASTQAADPPDNEQFF. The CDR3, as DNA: TGTGCCAGCACTCAAGCGGCAGACCCCCCGGACAATGAGCAGTTCTTC.

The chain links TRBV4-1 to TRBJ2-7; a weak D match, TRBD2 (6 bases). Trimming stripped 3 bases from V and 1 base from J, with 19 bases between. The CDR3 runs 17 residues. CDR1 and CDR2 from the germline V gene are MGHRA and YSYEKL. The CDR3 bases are TGCGCCAGCAGCCAGGTGGACCGGGGGTTAGAATCCTACGAGCAGTACTTC. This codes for CASSQVDRGLESYEQYF.

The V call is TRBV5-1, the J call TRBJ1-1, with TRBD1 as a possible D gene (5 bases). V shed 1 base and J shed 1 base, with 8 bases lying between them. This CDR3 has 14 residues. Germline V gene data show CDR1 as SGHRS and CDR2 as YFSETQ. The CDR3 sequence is CASSLKDRNTEAFF. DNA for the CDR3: TGCGCCAGCAGCTTGAAAGACAGGAACACTGAAGCTTTCTTT.

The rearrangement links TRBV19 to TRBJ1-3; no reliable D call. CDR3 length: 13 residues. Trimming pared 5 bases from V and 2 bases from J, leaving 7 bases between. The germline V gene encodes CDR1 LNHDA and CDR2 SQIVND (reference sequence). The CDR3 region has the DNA TGTGCCAGTAGTGCCAGACCTGGAAACACCATATATTTT. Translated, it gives CASSARPGNTIYF. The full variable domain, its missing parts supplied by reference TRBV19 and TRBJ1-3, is DGGITQSPKYLFRKEGQNVTLSCEQNLNHDAMYWYRQDPGQGLRLIYYSQIVNDFQKGDIAEGYSVSREKKESFPLTVTSAQKNPTAFYLCASSARPGNTIYFGEGSWLTVV.

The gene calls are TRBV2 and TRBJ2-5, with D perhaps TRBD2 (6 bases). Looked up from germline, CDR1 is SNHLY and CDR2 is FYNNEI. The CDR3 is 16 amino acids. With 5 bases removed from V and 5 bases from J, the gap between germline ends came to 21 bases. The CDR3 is CASSIRGRRGWETQYF. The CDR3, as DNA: TGTGCCAGCAGTATACGAGGCCGGAGGGGATGGGAGACCCAGTACTTC.

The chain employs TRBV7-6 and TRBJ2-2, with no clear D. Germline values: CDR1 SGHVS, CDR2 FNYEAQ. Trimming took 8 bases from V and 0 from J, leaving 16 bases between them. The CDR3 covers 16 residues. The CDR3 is CASSPLVLANTGELFF. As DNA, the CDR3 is TGTGCCAGCTCCCCCCTGGTGCTAGCGAACACCGGGGAGCTGTTTTTT. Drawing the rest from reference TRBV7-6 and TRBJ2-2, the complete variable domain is GAGVSQSPRYKVTKRGQDVALRCDPISGHVSLYWYRQALGQGPEFLTYFNYEAQQDKSGLPNDRFSAERPEGSISTLTIQRTEQRDSAMYRCASSPLVLANTGELFFGEGSRLTVL.

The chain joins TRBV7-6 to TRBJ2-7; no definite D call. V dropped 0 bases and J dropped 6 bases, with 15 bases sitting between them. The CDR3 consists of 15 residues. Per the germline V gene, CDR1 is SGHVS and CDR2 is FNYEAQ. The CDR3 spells CASSLAPGPDGEQYF. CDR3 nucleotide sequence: TGTGCCAGCAGCTTAGCCCCAGGACCCGATGGCGAGCAGTACTTC.

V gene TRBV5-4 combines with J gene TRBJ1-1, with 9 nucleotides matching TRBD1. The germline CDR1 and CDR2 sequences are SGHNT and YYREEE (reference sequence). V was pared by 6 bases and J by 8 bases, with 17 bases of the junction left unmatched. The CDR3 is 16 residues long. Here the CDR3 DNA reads TGTGCCAGCACTCTCGGGGGGACAGGGCCTTTGGGGGAAGCTTTCTTT. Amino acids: CASTLGGTGPLGEAFF. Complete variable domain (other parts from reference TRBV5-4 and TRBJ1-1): ETGVTQSPTHLIKTRGQQVTLRCSSQSGHNTVSWYQQALGQGPQFIFQYYREEENGRGNFPPRFSGLQFPNYSSELNVNALELDDSALYLCASTLGGTGPLGEAFFGQGTRLTVV.

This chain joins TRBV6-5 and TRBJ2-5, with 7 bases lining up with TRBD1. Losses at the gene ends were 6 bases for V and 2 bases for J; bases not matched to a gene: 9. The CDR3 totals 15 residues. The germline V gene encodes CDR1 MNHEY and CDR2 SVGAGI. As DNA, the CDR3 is TGTGCCAGCAGAACCGGGGACAGCCAGCAAGAGACCCAGTACTTC. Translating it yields CASRTGDSQQETQYF.

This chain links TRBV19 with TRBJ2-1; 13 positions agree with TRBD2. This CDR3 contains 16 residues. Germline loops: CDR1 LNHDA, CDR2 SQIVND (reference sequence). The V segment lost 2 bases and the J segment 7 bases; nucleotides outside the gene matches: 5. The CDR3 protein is CASSITTSGRANEQFF. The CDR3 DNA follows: TGTGCCAGTAGTATAACCACTAGCGGGAGGGCGAATGAGCAGTTCTTC.

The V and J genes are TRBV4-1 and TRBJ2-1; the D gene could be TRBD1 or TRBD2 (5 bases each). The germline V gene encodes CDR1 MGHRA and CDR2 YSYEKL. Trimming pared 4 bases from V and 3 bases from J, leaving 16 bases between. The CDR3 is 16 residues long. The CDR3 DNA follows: TGCGCCAGCAGCCTCCGGGACGTACTCCTCTACAATGAGCAGTTCTTC. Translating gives CASSLRDVLLYNEQFF.

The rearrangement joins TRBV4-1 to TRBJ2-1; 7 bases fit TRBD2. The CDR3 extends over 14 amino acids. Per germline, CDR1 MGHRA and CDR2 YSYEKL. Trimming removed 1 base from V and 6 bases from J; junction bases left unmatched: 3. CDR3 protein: CASSQGGGTNEQFF. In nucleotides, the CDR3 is TGCGCCAGCAGCCAAGGGGGGGGGACCAATGAGCAGTTCTTC.

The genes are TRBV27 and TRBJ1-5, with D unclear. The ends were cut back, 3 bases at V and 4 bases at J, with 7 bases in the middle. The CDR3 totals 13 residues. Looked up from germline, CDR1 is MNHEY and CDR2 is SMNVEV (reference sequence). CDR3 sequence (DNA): TGTGCCAGCAGTTTCGCGCAAAATCAGCCCCAGCATTTT. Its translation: CASSFAQNQPQHF.